This TCR beta chain was observed in a study of T cell responses to AZD1222 COVID-19 vaccine. Trimming left V 4 bases short and J 5 bases short, with 10 bases between. The germline V gene has CDR1 SGDLS and CDR2 YYNGEE. The CDR3 runs to 14 residues. The protocol was immunoSEQ multiplex PCR, while the TCRdb copy is restricted to in-frame clones and leaves out a portion. The table has tens of thousands of clones, around three quarters seen once. The starting material was peripheral blood, obtained 28 days after the second dose of the MenACWY control vaccine. The sequence derives from an adult who received the MenACWY meningococcal vaccine as a control. V and J are TRBV9 and TRBJ1-6; no firm D call. The CDR3 protein is CASSLLGNNSPLHF. In DNA, the CDR3 is TGTGCCAGCAGCCTACTCGGCAATAATTCACCCCTCCACTTT.